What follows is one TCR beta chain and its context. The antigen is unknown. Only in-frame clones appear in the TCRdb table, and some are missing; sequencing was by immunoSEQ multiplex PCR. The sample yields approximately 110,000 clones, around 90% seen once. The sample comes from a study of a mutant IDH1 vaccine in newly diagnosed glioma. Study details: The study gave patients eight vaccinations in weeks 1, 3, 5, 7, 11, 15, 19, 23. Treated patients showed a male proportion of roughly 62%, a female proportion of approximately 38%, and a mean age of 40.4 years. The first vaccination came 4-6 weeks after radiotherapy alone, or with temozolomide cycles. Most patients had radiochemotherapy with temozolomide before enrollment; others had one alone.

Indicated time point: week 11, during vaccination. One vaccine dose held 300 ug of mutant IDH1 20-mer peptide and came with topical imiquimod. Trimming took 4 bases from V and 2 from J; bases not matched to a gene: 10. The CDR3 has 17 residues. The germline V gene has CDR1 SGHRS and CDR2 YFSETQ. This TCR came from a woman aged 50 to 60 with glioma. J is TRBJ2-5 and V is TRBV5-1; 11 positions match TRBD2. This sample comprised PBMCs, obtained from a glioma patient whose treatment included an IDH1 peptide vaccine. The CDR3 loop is CASSRRPGTSGQETQYF. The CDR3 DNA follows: TGCGCCAGCAGCAGAAGACCTGGGACTAGCGGACAAGAGACCCAGTACTTC.